Following are 24 T cell receptor beta chains from one sample sequenced in a study of blood T cells in healthy people across ages. Alongside a J-beta primer mix, a sample-barcoded 5' primer served in a second PCR lasting about 7 to 11 cycles. TCRdb reprocessed the 5' RACE reads via MiXCR and lists one record per CDR3 protein. The sample carries fewer than 750,000 distinct CDR3 sequences, about 51% recorded once. Sequenced sample: blood. These receptor sequences come from a woman over 75 in good health.

This CDR3 reads CASSQDRAAGANVLTF. The CDR3 region has the DNA TGTGCCAGCAGCCAAGATCGGGCAGCTGGGGCCAACGTCCTGACTTTC. The rearrangement links TRBV4-2 to TRBJ2-6; no definite D call. Germline loops: CDR1 LGHNA, CDR2 YNFKEQ. The CDR3 covers 16 residues. The V end was cut by 0 bases, the J end by 2 bases, with 8 bases between.

This clonotype was counted at least ten times. The V gene is TRBV12-3 or TRBV12-4, the J gene TRBJ1-5; TRBD1 agrees at 9 bases. With V trimmed by 2 bases and J by 6 bases, 5 bases remained unmatched. The CDR3 length is 15 residues. CDR3 bases: TGTGCCAGCAGTTTAAGGACAGGGGCGGGTCAGCCCCAGCATTTT. Translated, it gives CASSLRTGAGQPQHF.

This sequence joins TRBV7-6 and TRBJ1-1; 10 bases fit TRBD1. Germline lookup yields CDR1 SGHVS and CDR2 FNYEAQ. The CDR3 totals 14 residues. V shed 5 bases, J shed 7 bases, and the junction held 7 bases outside the gene matches. The CDR3 bases are TGTGCCAGCAGCGAGCGGACAGGGGGTCTTGAAGCTTTCTTT. Its protein is CASSERTGGLEAFF.

This clonotype appeared many times. J is TRBJ1-2 and V is TRBV5-1, with D possibly matching TRBD1 (6 bases). The V end lost 0 bases, the J end lost 7 bases, and 16 bases lay between the germline ends. This CDR3 spans 15 amino acids. Germline lookup yields CDR1 SGHRS and CDR2 YFSETQ. CDR3 DNA: TGCGCCAGCAGCTTGGAACGAACAGGGAAGGCTGGCTACACCTTC. Its protein product is CASSLERTGKAGYTF.

A word on this clonotype: A junction end diverges from the germline sequence, so it may reflect a read error. The chain employs TRBV7-2 and TRBJ2-3; D is possibly TRBD1 (6 bases). Per the germline V gene, CDR1 is SGHTA and CDR2 is FQGNSA. The CDR3 sequence is 15 residues long. This CDR3 is CASSLVPGRTDTPYF. The CDR3 nucleotides read TGTGCCAGCAGCTTAGTTCCGGGACGGACAGATACGCCGTATTTT. Full variable domain (remainder filled in from reference TRBV7-2 and TRBJ2-3): GAGVSQSPSNKVTEKGKDVELRCDPISGHTALYWYRQSLGQGLEFLIYFQGNSAPDKSGLPSDRFSAERTGGSVSTLTIQRTQQEDSAVYLCASSLVPGRTDTPYFGPGTRLTVL.

About this clonotype itself: Possible read error: a much larger clone is one base away. This rearrangement joins TRBV27 to TRBJ1-6; D is uncertain. The germline CDR1 and CDR2 sequences are MNHEY and SMNVEV (reference sequence). V lost 2 bases and J lost 10, with 15 bases in between. This CDR3 is built from 15 residues. CDR3 sequence (DNA): TGTGCCAGCAGTTTAGGAGGCCTAGCGCAATCACCCCTCCACTTT. Protein sequence: CASSLGGLAQSPLHF.

This clonotype has at least ten counts. V gene TRBV20-1 combines with J gene TRBJ2-1; 9 positions agree with TRBD2. The CDR3 sequence is 16 residues long. The J segment lost 7 bases and the V segment lost 1 base, leaving 11 bases of the junction unmatched. Germline V gene data show CDR1 as DFQATT and CDR2 as SNEGSKA (reference sequence). The CDR3 is CSARGGGGGASNEQFF. The CDR3 DNA reads TGCAGTGCTAGAGGCGGCGGCGGGGGGGCTTCAAATGAGCAGTTCTTC.

The chain uses TRBV27 and TRBJ2-3; 7 bases line up with TRBD1. CDR3 length: 15 residues. CDR1 is MNHEY, CDR2 SMNVEV, per germline (reference sequence). The ends lost 5 bases at V and 4 bases at J; junction bases unmatched: 9. The CDR3 region has the DNA TGTGCCAGCAGTCGGACAGGCAGGGGAGCAGATACGCAGTATTTT. Its translation is CASSRTGRGADTQYF.

The chain has TRBV9 and TRBJ1-5; D is ambiguous. The CDR3 is 13 amino acids. In germline, CDR1 is SGDLS, CDR2 YYNGEE. V dropped 3 bases and J dropped 9 bases, with 13 bases sitting between them. CDR3 sequence reads: CASSGAARGPQHF. In DNA, the CDR3 is TGTGCCAGCAGCGGGGCAGCCCGTGGGCCCCAGCATTTT.

This rearrangement joins TRBV7-9 to TRBJ2-1; no reliable D call. Trimming shortened V by 6 bases and J by 6 bases, and 12 bases separated the two germline ends. CDR1 SEHNR and CDR2 FQNEAQ come from the germline V gene (reference sequence). This CDR3 contains 13 residues. CDR3 region: CASRPSVSNEQFF. The CDR3 bases are TGTGCCAGCAGACCCTCAGTCAGCAATGAGCAGTTCTTC.

The rearrangement uses TRBV11-2 and TRBJ2-3; TRBD2 matches at 11 bases. J lost 6 bases, V lost 6 bases, and 11 bases had no gene match. Germline V lookup: CDR1 SGHAT, CDR2 FQNNGV. The CDR3 has 16 residues. DNA for the CDR3: TGTGCCAGCAGTTCCAATCGACTAGCGGGGTGGGATACGCAGTATTTT. Translated, it gives CASSSNRLAGWDTQYF.

The chain uses TRBV5-1 and TRBJ2-7; TRBD1 is a possible D gene (7 bases). The CDR3 length is 15 residues. CDR1 is SGHRS and CDR2 is YFSETQ in the germline V gene. V was shortened by 4 bases and J by 2 bases, with 16 bases between the two germline ends. The CDR3 protein is CASSGRGDLTYEQYF. CDR3 in DNA: TGCGCCAGCAGCGGCAGGGGGGATTTAACCTACGAGCAGTACTTC.

This clonotype was seen at least ten times. This chain joins TRBV4-2 and TRBJ2-4; D is perhaps TRBD1 or TRBD2 (5 bases each). Germline values: CDR1 LGHNA, CDR2 YNFKEQ. This CDR3 has 16 residues. V was shortened by 1 base and J by 4 bases, with 14 bases between the two germline ends. CDR3 sequence reads: CASSQVKTGLKNIQYF. In DNA form, the CDR3 reads TGTGCCAGCAGCCAAGTTAAAACGGGGCTAAAAAACATTCAGTACTTC.

The rearrangement uses TRBV10-3 and TRBJ1-2; D is undetermined. The CDR3 sequence is 16 residues long. The germline V and J ends were trimmed by 0 bases and 4 bases, with 15 bases remaining between them. Germline lookup yields CDR1 ENHRY and CDR2 SYGVKD. CDR3 DNA sequence: TGTGCCATCAGTGAGTCAGGGAGTGACCGCTCCTATGGCTACACCTTC. This translates into CAISESGSDRSYGYTF.

The rearrangement joins TRBV5-1 to TRBJ2-7, with D perhaps TRBD1 (5 bases). The DNA end is a closer match to TRBJ2-5, so the J assignment may be wrong. Germline CDR1 SGHRS, CDR2 YFSETQ. The CDR3 has 13 amino acids. The CDR3 protein is CASRWQGEETQYF. The DNA of the CDR3 is TGCGCCAGCAGATGGCAGGGCGAAGAGACCCAGTACTTC.

The table lists this clonotype with a few counts. The rearrangement uses TRBV27 and TRBJ1-2; 7 bases match TRBD1. The V and J ends lost 6 bases and 7 bases, in that order; junction bases with no gene match: 14. This CDR3 is built from 15 residues. CDR1 MNHEY and CDR2 SMNVEV come from the germline V gene (reference sequence). CDR3 nucleotide sequence: TGTGCCAGCAGGGCCGTCGGGACAGCTGATCGTGGCTACACCTTC. Protein: CASRAVGTADRGYTF.

The table lists this clonotype with many counts. V is TRBV6-5 and J is TRBJ1-2; perhaps TRBD1 as D (6 bases). This CDR3 comprises 16 residues. Germline CDR1 is MNHEY and CDR2 is SVGAGI. The V end lost 7 bases, the J end lost 0 bases, and 18 bases lay between the germline ends. CDR3 loop: CASTARRGGPNYGYTF. The DNA of the CDR3 is TGTGCCAGCACCGCCCGGAGGGGGGGTCCTAACTATGGCTACACCTTC.

This rearrangement joins TRBV7-2 to TRBJ1-5; D gene ambiguous. Germline CDR1 and CDR2: SGHTA and FQGNSA. The CDR3 is 13 amino acids. V was shortened by 5 bases and J by 4 bases, with 9 bases between the two germline ends. CDR3: CASSLIWNQPQHF. CDR3 DNA sequence: TGTGCCAGCAGCCTTATATGGAATCAGCCCCAGCATTTT.

The V and J genes are TRBV21-1 and TRBJ2-5; the D call of TRBD1 is as the table states it, not checked on the DNA. TRBV21-1 is deemed a pseudogene. The CDR3 consists of 16 residues. The CDR3: CASTVTDDSFQETQYF. The CDR3 region has the DNA TGTGCCAGCACCGTAACGGATGACAGCTTCCAAGAGACCCAGTACTTC.

The J gene is TRBJ2-1, the V gene TRBV25-1, with 9 bases identical to TRBD1. Trimming took 5 bases from V and 4 from J; bases not matched to a gene: 6. The germline CDR1 and CDR2 sequences are MGHDK and SYGVNS. This CDR3 region has 15 residues. CDR3 in DNA: TGTGCCAGCAGTAACCCGGGACAGGGTTACAATGAGCAGTTCTTC. Amino acids: CASSNPGQGYNEQFF.

V and J are TRBV6-6 and TRBJ1-1; D may be TRBD1 (5 bases). Germline V gene sequence: CDR1 MNHNY, CDR2 SVGAGI (reference sequence). The V gene lost 6 bases and the J gene lost 4 bases, with 15 bases spanning the gap. This CDR3 has 14 amino acids. CDR3 region: CASSPGRGSTEAFF. The CDR3 coding sequence is TGTGCCAGCAGCCCTGGCCGGGGGAGCACTGAAGCTTTCTTT.

The chain employs TRBV3-1 and TRBJ2-5, with 7 bases fitting TRBD1. Germline-derived CDR1 and CDR2 are LGHDT and YNNKEL (reference sequence). The CDR3 is 14 residues long. After removal of 6 bases from V and 2 bases from J, the junction contained 6 bases not matched to a gene. The CDR3 coding sequence is TGTGCCAGCAGTCTTTGGGACAGTCAAGAGACCCAGTACTTC. Protein product: CASSLWDSQETQYF.

This clonotype came up many times. The J gene is TRBJ1-5, the V gene TRBV12-3 or TRBV12-4; no clear D. Trimming removed 6 bases at V and 4 bases at J, with 13 bases between. CDR3 length equals 14 residues. CDR3 region: CASSLRSSNQPQHF. The DNA for the CDR3 is TGTGCCAGCAGCCTCCGCAGCTCTAATCAGCCCCAGCATTTT.

CDR3: CASKLGSTYEQYF. The CDR3 nucleotides are TGTGCCAGCAAGCTGGGCTCGACCTACGAGCAGTACTTC. This rearrangement joins TRBV12-3 or TRBV12-4 to TRBJ2-7; D remains ambiguous. V lost 7 bases and J lost 2, with 12 bases in between. The CDR3 spans 13 residues.